The subject of this entry is one TCR beta chain. Its antigen is currently unknown. The data originate from a study of T cell responses to AZD1222 COVID-19 vaccine. The study, taken as a whole, reports: Females outnumbered males among donors, who were mostly white British; clonal diversity was possibly underestimated. Two AZD1222 administrations were followed by greater Spike-specific TCR breadth and depth. Along spike, vaccine-associated CD4 TCRs were found throughout, with dominance at 160-218 and 743-854.

Here immunoSEQ multiplex PCR was the method, and the copy in TCRdb shows in-frame clones only, minus some. The table records fewer than 250,000 clones, approximately 92% of them present only once. The CDR3 contains 14 residues. V was cut by 0 bases and J by 3 bases, with 4 bases left in between. CDR1 is SGDLS and CDR2 is YYNGEE in the germline V gene. The V call is TRBV9, the J call TRBJ2-6; D remains ambiguous. The sample here was peripheral blood, taken on day 0 of AZD1222 vaccination. This sequence was found in an adult in good health. CDR3 protein: CASSVGGGANVLTF. The DNA for the CDR3 is TGTGCCAGCAGCGTAGGAGGTGGGGCCAACGTCCTGACTTTC. The full variable domain, its missing parts supplied by reference TRBV9 and TRBJ2-6, is DSGVTQTPKHLITATGQRVTLRCSPRSGDLSVYWYQQSLDQGLQFLIQYYNGEERAKGNILERFSAQQFPDLHSELNLSSLELGDSALYFCASSVGGGANVLTFGAGSRLTVL.